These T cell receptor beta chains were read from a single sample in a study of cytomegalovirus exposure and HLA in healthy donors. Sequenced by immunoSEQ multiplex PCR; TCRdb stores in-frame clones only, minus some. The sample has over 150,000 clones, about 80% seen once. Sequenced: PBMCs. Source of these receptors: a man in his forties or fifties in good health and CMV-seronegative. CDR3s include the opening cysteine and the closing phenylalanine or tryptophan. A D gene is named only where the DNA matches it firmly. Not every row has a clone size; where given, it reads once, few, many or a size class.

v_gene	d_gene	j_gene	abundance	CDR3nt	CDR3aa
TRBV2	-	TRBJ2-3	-	TGTGCCAGCAGCCTCAGTCCTAGCACAGATACGCAGTATTTT	CASSLSPSTDTQYF
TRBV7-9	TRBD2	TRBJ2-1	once	TGTGCCAGCAGTTTAATACTAGCGGGAGACGAGCAGTTCTTC	CASSLILAGDEQFF
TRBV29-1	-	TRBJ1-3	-	TGCAGCGTCCCCGGCAGGACTAACTCTGGAAACACCATATATTTT	CSVPGRTNSGNTIYF
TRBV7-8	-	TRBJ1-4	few	TGTGCCAGCAGCTTATTCGCCGAGACAAGTGAAAAACTGTTTTTT	CASSLFAETSEKLFF
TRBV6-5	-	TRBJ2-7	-	TGTGCCAGCAAAGAGTCCTACGAGCAGTACTTC	CASKESYEQYF
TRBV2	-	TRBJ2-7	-	TGTGCCAGCAGTGAAATGGCAGAGCAGTACTTC	CASSEMAEQYF
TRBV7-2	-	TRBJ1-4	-	TGTGCCAGCAGCTTTGGGGGGGCCAATGAAAAACTGTTTTTT	CASSFGGANEKLFF
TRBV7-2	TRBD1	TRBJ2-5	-	TGTGCCAGCAGCTCAAATGCCGGGACAGTACAAGAGACCCAGTACTTC	CASSSNAGTVQETQYF
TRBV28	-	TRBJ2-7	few	TGTGCCAGCAGTTTACCGGGTCGTAGGAGTGACGACGAGCAGTACTTC	CASSLPGRRSDDEQYF
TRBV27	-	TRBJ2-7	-	TGTGCCAGCAGTCCTAATTCACTAGTCTACGAGCAGTACTTC	CASSPNSLVYEQYF
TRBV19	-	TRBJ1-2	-	TGTGCCAGTAAGAGGGAGGGGTTTTGGTATGGCTACACCTTC	CASKREGFWYGYTF
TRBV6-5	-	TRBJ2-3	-	TGTGCCAGCAGTTACGATTCGGGGGTCAGGACAGATACGCAGTATTTT	CASSYDSGVRTDTQYF
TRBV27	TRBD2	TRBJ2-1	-	TGTGCCAGCACAAAGAGTAGCGGGAGGGCCAGTGAGCAGTTCTTC	CASTKSSGRASEQFF
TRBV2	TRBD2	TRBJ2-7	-	TGTGCCAGCAGGACTAGCGGGCTCTACGAGCAGTACTTC	CASRTSGLYEQYF
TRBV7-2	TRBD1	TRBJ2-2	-	TGTGCCAGCAGTTACACTCAGGGGGTCGGGGAGCTGTTTTTT	CASSYTQGVGELFF
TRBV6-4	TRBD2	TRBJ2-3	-	TGTGCCAGCAGTGTACTAGCGGGAACAGATACGCAGTATTTT	CASSVLAGTDTQYF
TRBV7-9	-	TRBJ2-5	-	TGTTCCAGCAGCTTACAGGGAGGGTACCAAGAGACCCAGTACTTC	CSSSLQGGYQETQYF
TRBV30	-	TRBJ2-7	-	TGTGCCTGGACAACAATGGGGAGTTACGAGCAGTACTTC	CAWTTMGSYEQYF
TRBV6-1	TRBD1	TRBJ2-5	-	TGTGCCGGCGGGGTTGACAGGGGAGGAGAGACCCAGTACTTC	CAGGVDRGGETQYF
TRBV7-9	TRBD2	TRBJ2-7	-	TGTTCCAGCAGCGACTGGGCGGGGACTAGCCCCTACGAGCAGTACTTC	CSSSDWAGTSPYEQYF
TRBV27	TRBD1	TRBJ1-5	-	TGTGCCATAGGGGACAGGGTAAGCAATCAGCCCCAGCATTTT	CAIGDRVSNQPQHF
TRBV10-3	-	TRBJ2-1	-	TGTGCCATCAGTGAGTCCAGGGATTCCACTCACTCCAATGAGCAGTTCTTC	CAISESRDSTHSNEQFF
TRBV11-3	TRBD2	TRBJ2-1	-	TGTGCCAGCAGCCAGACTAGCTATGAGCAGTTCTTC	CASSQTSYEQFF
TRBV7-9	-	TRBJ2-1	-	TGTGCCAGCAGCCCGCAAACGGGACTCAACAATGAGCAGTTCTTC	CASSPQTGLNNEQFF
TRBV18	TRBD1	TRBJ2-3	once	TGTGCCAGCTCACCGGACAGGTTTGCAACAGATACGCAGTATTTT	CASSPDRFATDTQYF
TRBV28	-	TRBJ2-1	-	TGTGCCAGCAGTATCTTACAGTCGGAGGGTCGGTACTTCAATGAGCAGTTCTTC	CASSILQSEGRYFNEQFF
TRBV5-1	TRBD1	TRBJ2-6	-	TGCGCCAGCAGCCTGACGACAGGGGCTGGGGCCAACGTCCTGACTTTC	CASSLTTGAGANVLTF
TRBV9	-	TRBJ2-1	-	TGTGCCAGCAGCGTATTAGGGGCCGATGAGCAGTTCTTC	CASSVLGADEQFF
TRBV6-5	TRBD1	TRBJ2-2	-	TGTGCCAGCAGTACAGGGGTGAACACCGGGGAGCTGTTTTTT	CASSTGVNTGELFF
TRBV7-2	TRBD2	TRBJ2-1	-	TGTGCCAGCAACCCCACTAGCGGGAGGACAGAGCAGTTCTTC	CASNPTSGRTEQFF
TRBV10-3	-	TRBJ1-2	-	TGTGCCTCCAGGGTTTTGGACGATCGCTACACCTTC	CASRVLDDRYTF
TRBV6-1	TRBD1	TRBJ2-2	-	TGTGCCAGCGGGACAGGGATCGGGAACACCGGGGAGCTGTTTTTT	CASGTGIGNTGELFF
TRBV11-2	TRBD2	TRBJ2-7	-	TGTGCCAGCAGCTTAGTTAGCGGGAGAGGCGAGCAGTACTTC	CASSLVSGRGEQYF
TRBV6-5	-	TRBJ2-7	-	TGTGCCAGCAGTTATAACAGGGTTCGGTCCTACGAGCAGTACTTC	CASSYNRVRSYEQYF
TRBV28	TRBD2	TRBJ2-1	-	TGTGCCAGCAGCTTAGCGGGAGGGCCCTATGAGCAGTTCTTC	CASSLAGGPYEQFF
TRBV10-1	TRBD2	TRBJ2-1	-	TGCGCCAGCAGTGAGGGGACTAGCGGAAATGAGCAGTTCTTC	CASSEGTSGNEQFF
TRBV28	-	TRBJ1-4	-	TGTGCCAGCAGTTTCTCGGGAATAGGTGAAAAACTGTTTTTT	CASSFSGIGEKLFF